The 15 T cell receptor beta chains given below trace back to one sample, sequenced in a study of blood T cell repertoires in COVID-19 (dated by TCRdb to 2018 to 2021). The library was prepared using the immunoSEQ multiplex PCR assay. TCRdb took this table from immuneACCESS and kept in-frame rearrangements with V and J called. Such tables lack part of the clones; where checked against another copy, unresolved V genes explain under half of the gap, and the rest is unexplained. The sample profile shows over 200,000 clones; 85% of them were found once. Together, the top ten hold about 19% of the sample. Sequencing input: PBMCs or T cells enriched from blood (not recorded which). These receptors all come from a man aged 40-49 years who had recovered from COVID-19.

V usage is TRBV29-1 and J usage is TRBJ2-2, with 8 bases matching TRBD1. The germline V gene encodes CDR1 SQVTM and CDR2 ANQGSEA. Trimming cost V 3 bases and J 5 bases; bases outside gene matches: 8. CDR3 length equals 15 residues. Here the CDR3 reads CSVERQGLETGELFF. The DNA for the CDR3 is TGCAGCGTTGAGAGACAGGGGCTGGAGACCGGGGAGCTGTTTTTT.

The V gene is TRBV19, the J gene TRBJ1-2; D unresolved. The V and J ends lost 2 bases and 2 bases respectively, with 6 bases between them. The CDR3 is 13 amino acids. The germline gives CDR1 LNHDA, CDR2 SQIVND (reference sequence). The chain's CDR3 is CASSITGNYGYTF. The CDR3 DNA follows: TGTGCCAGTAGTATAACGGGAAACTATGGCTACACCTTC.

The rearrangement links TRBV11-3 to TRBJ2-5, with TRBD2 as a possible D gene (5 bases). The CDR3 totals 16 residues. Germline CDR1 reads SGHNT; CDR2 reads YENEEA. The V and J ends lost 0 bases and 5 bases respectively, with 16 bases between them. For the CDR3, the DNA is TGTGCCAGCAGCTTAGATCGTGGCCGCTCGGGGGAGACCCAGTACTTC. This sequence encodes CASSLDRGRSGETQYF. Together with reference TRBV11-3 and TRBJ2-5, the CDR3 gives the full variable domain: EAGVVQSPRYKIIEKKQPVAFWCNPISGHNTLYWYLQNLGQGPELLIRYENEEAVDDSQLPKDRFSAERLKGVDSTLKIQPAELGDSAVYLCASSLDRGRSGETQYFGPGTRLLVL.

This clone has only one observation. The V and J genes are TRBV28 and TRBJ2-7, with TRBD1 identical over 10 bases. The V and J ends lost 5 bases and 5 bases, in that order; junction bases with no gene match: 6. This CDR3 is built from 14 residues. Germline V gene sequence: CDR1 MDHEN, CDR2 SYDVKM. The CDR3 DNA is TGTGCCAGCAGTAGCCGGGACAGGGGTAACGAGCAGTACTTC. It is translated as CASSSRDRGNEQYF.

This clone was picked up one time. The V gene is TRBV5-5, the J gene TRBJ1-4; no definite D call. The V gene lost 2 bases and the J gene lost 0 bases, with 11 bases spanning the gap. The germline V gene has CDR1 SGHKS and CDR2 YYEKEE (reference sequence). This CDR3 is 16 amino acids long. The CDR3 coding sequence is TGTGCCAGCAGCTTTCCTCGACAAGCAACTAATGAAAAACTGTTTTTT. It codes for CASSFPRQATNEKLFF.

This clone occurred a few times. J is TRBJ2-7 and V is TRBV5-1, with TRBD1 matching over 8 bases. V shed 7 bases, J shed 2 bases, and the junction held 5 bases outside the gene matches. Germline V gene lookup returns CDR1 SGHRS and CDR2 YFSETQ. There are 13 residues in the CDR3. Written as DNA, the CDR3 is TGCGCCAGCGGAACACAGGGGGCCTACGAGCAGTACTTC. Protein sequence: CASGTQGAYEQYF.

V gene TRBV27 combines with J gene TRBJ1-6, with D hard to call. Germline CDR1 is MNHEY and CDR2 is SMNVEV (reference sequence). This CDR3 has 12 amino acids. V lost 6 bases to trimming and J lost 3 bases, with 3 bases between them. The CDR3 protein is CASSRYNSPLHF. CDR3 DNA sequence: TGTGCCAGCAGCCGCTATAATTCACCCCTCCACTTT.

The gene calls are TRBV6-5 and TRBJ1-5; maybe TRBD1 (6 bases). The CDR3 spans 15 residues. CDR1 is MNHEY, CDR2 SVGAGI, per germline. Between the trimmed V and J ends, which lost 7 bases and 5 bases, there was a span of 18 bases. The CDR3 loop reads CASTEGGPLYQPQHF. For the CDR3, the DNA is TGTGCCAGCACCGAGGGGGGGCCGCTATATCAGCCCCAGCATTTT.

The chain recombines TRBV19 with TRBJ1-2; 9 nucleotides match TRBD1. The V segment lost 4 bases and the J segment 2 bases; nucleotides outside the gene matches: 2. From germline, CDR1 is LNHDA and CDR2 SQIVND (reference sequence). This CDR3 is 14 amino acids long. CDR3 protein: CASSTGQGNYGYTF. CDR3 bases: TGTGCCAGTAGTACCGGACAGGGGAACTATGGCTACACCTTC.

This sequence joins TRBV5-4 and TRBJ2-4, with D perhaps matching TRBD1 (6 bases). Germline V gene data show CDR1 as SGHNT and CDR2 as YYREEE (reference sequence). This CDR3 comprises 16 residues. V shed 4 bases and J shed 5 bases, with 19 bases lying between them. The CDR3 is CASSLVGWDTENIQYF. The DNA of the CDR3 is TGTGCCAGCAGCCTGGTAGGTTGGGACACGGAAAACATTCAGTACTTC.

The chain employs TRBV9 and TRBJ1-3, with D tentatively TRBD1 (5 bases). CDR3 length: 15 amino acids. Deletions cut 1 base from V and 4 bases from J, with 12 bases between. CDR1 is SGDLS, CDR2 YYNGEE, per germline. The CDR3 spells CASSVLGRLGNTIYF. The CDR3 nucleotides are TGTGCCAGCAGCGTACTGGGGCGATTAGGAAACACCATATATTTT.

The chain uses TRBV20-1 and TRBJ1-1, with D unclear. CDR1 and CDR2 from the germline V gene are DFQATT and SNEGSKA (reference sequence). The CDR3 contains 13 residues. Trimming took 3 bases from V and 0 from J, leaving 8 bases between them. In DNA form, the CDR3 reads TGCAGTGCTAGTGGTGGCCTGAACACTGAAGCTTTCTTT. As protein: CSASGGLNTEAFF.

The chain is built from TRBV9 and TRBJ2-1; D remains ambiguous. Trimming took off 1 base at V and 3 bases at J, with 11 bases between the two ends. Per the germline V gene, CDR1 is SGDLS and CDR2 is YYNGEE. The CDR3 runs to 15 residues. The CDR3 DNA reads as TGTGCCAGCAGCGTACTCCCACAGAACTACAATGAGCAGTTCTTC. Translation gives CASSVLPQNYNEQFF. Supplemented by reference TRBV9 and TRBJ2-1, the full variable domain reads DSGVTQTPKHLITATGQRVTLRCSPRSGDLSVYWYQQSLDQGLQFLIQYYNGEERAKGNILERFSAQQFPDLHSELNLSSLELGDSALYFCASSVLPQNYNEQFFGPGTRLTVL.

The chain couples TRBV5-1 to TRBJ1-4; 7 bases agree with TRBD1. The germline CDR1 and CDR2 sequences are SGHRS and YFSETQ. J was trimmed by 9 bases and V by 0 bases; bases with no gene match: 5. This CDR3 spans 14 amino acids. For the CDR3, the DNA is TGCGCCAGCAGCTTGGACGGGACAGTAAAAAAACTGTTTTTT. It codes for CASSLDGTVKKLFF.

The V gene is TRBV16, the J gene TRBJ2-5; the match to TRBD2 covers 14 bases. The CDR3 covers 16 residues. Trimming took 3 bases from V and 5 from J; bases not matched to a gene: 5. CDR1 KGHSY and CDR2 FQNENV come from the germline V gene. The CDR3 is CASSQGTSGSLETQYF. CDR3 nucleotide sequence: TGTGCCAGCAGCCAGGGGACTAGCGGGAGTCTGGAGACCCAGTACTTC.